Listed below are T cell receptor beta chains from one sample, sequenced in a study of T cells after posttransplantation cyclophosphamide. Libraries were prepared by immunoSEQ multiplex PCR; TCRdb keeps only in-frame clonotypes and omits some of them. This table holds 40,000 to 55,000 clones with no singletons; the top ten claim 2.2%. What was sequenced was PBMCs. Receptor source: a man aged 35-49 years in good health, CMV-negative, and a related stem cell transplant donor. Both conserved end residues are part of each CDR3. Each record gives: V gene, J gene, D gene, clone size, CDR3 protein, CDR3 DNA. A D gene is named only where the DNA matches it firmly. Size is stated for part of the rows, as once, few or many counts, or as a class when the clone is expanded.

>TRBV13|TRBJ2-3|.|many
CASTSSGDTQYF
TGTGCCAGCACCTCCTCCGGAGATACGCAGTATTTT
>TRBV29-1|TRBJ2-7|TRBD2|.
CSLGTTPVVAYEQYF
TGCAGCCTCGGGACTACCCCGGTCGTAGCCTACGAGCAGTACTTC
>TRBV7-8|TRBJ1-2|.|many
CASSLAARLGGYTF
TGTGCCAGCAGCTTAGCGGCGAGGTTGGGTGGCTACACCTTC
>TRBV7-9|TRBJ2-1|TRBD2|many
CASSSATSGRAEDEQFF
TGTGCCAGCAGCTCTGCTACTAGCGGGAGGGCTGAGGATGAGCAGTTCTTC
>TRBV6-4|TRBJ2-5|TRBD1|many
CASSAYDREGETQYF
TGTGCCAGCAGTGCCTACGACAGGGAAGGAGAGACCCAGTACTTC
>TRBV7-9|TRBJ2-7|.|many
CASSHTGTQTYEQYF
TGTGCCAGCAGCCATACCGGGACTCAAACCTACGAGCAGTACTTC
>TRBV7-9|TRBJ2-7|TRBD1|many
CASSFSTGGYEQYF
TGTGCCAGCAGCTTTTCGACAGGGGGTTACGAGCAGTACTTC
>TRBV6-1|TRBJ1-5|.|few
CASSRARYSNQPQHF
TGTGCCAGCAGTCGCGCTCGCTATAGCAATCAGCCCCAGCATTTT
>TRBV7-3|TRBJ2-3|.|many
CASSRLVTDTQYF
TGTGCCAGCAGCCGACTAGTAACAGATACGCAGTATTTT
>TRBV7-9|TRBJ1-5|TRBD1|many
CASSGQGNQPQHF
TGTGCCAGCAGTGGACAGGGCAATCAGCCCCAGCATTTT
>TRBV4-1|TRBJ1-6|.|many
CASSQDPAGYNSPLHF
TGCGCCAGCAGCCAAGATCCGGCAGGGTACAATTCACCCCTCCACTTT
>TRBV19|TRBJ2-7|.|many
CASSILGSEQYF
TGTGCCAGTAGTATCCTGGGGAGCGAGCAGTACTTC
>TRBV27|TRBJ2-3|.|many
CASTVSLVESDTQYF
TGTGCCAGCACCGTGTCTTTAGTCGAGTCAGATACGCAGTATTTT
>TRBV18|TRBJ1-1|.|many
CASSPYGSTEAFF
TGTGCCAGCTCACCATACGGGTCCACTGAAGCTTTCTTT
>TRBV5-8|TRBJ2-5|TRBD2|many
CASSLGIAGAETQYF
TGTGCCAGCAGCTTGGGAATAGCGGGAGCAGAGACCCAGTACTTC
>TRBV20-1|TRBJ2-1|.|many
CSVGDYNEQFF
TGCAGTGTGGGCGACTACAATGAGCAGTTCTTC
>TRBV27|TRBJ2-7|TRBD1|many
CASSPIDRVGEQYF
TGTGCCAGCAGTCCAATCGACAGGGTTGGAGAGCAGTACTTC
>TRBV19|TRBJ2-7|TRBD1|many
CASSLPGQGAEEQYF
TGTGCCAGTAGTTTACCGGGACAGGGGGCTGAAGAGCAGTACTTC
>TRBV19|TRBJ2-3|TRBD2|.
CASSMGTRKQYF
TGTGCCAGTAGTATGGGGACTAGGAAGCAGTATTTT
>TRBV6-5|TRBJ2-3|TRBD2|many
CASSRLADTDTQYF
TGTGCCAGCAGCCGACTAGCGGACACAGATACGCAGTATTTT
>TRBV14|TRBJ2-7|.|many
CASSQGAYYEQYF
TGTGCCAGCAGCCAAGGGGCATACTACGAGCAGTACTTC
>TRBV28|TRBJ1-4|.|many
CASSDRRGEKLFF
TGTGCCAGCAGTGATCGAAGAGGGGAAAAACTGTTTTTT
>TRBV6-6|TRBJ2-2|TRBD2|many
CASSPLSGVNTGELFF
TGTGCCAGCAGCCCACTTAGCGGGGTGAACACCGGGGAGCTGTTTTTT
>TRBV9|TRBJ2-2|.|many
CASSTLGVQYTGELFF
TGTGCCAGCAGCACTCTAGGGGTGCAGTACACCGGGGAGCTGTTTTTT
>TRBV28|TRBJ1-2|.|many
CASSLRIDGYTF
TGTGCCAGCAGTTTGAGGATCGATGGCTACACCTTC
>TRBV7-9|TRBJ2-4|.|many
CASSATPFGNIQYF
TGTGCCAGCAGCGCCACCCCTTTCGGAAACATTCAGTACTTC
>TRBV5-4|TRBJ1-1|TRBD1|many
CASSPDRALNTEAFF
TGTGCCAGCAGCCCGGACAGGGCACTGAACACTGAAGCTTTCTTT
>TRBV7-9|TRBJ2-1|.|many
CASSLVSIDEQFF
TGTGCCAGCAGCTTAGTATCTATAGATGAGCAGTTCTTC
>TRBV5-1|TRBJ2-1|.|many
CASSDGTANEQFF
TGCGCCAGCAGCGACGGGACTGCCAATGAGCAGTTCTTC
>TRBV28|TRBJ2-7|.|many
CASTMGASGEQYF
TGTGCCAGCACCATGGGAGCTTCCGGCGAGCAGTACTTC
>TRBV27|TRBJ2-2|TRBD2|many
CASKLGTSGPGELFF
TGTGCCAGTAAGCTAGGGACTAGCGGGCCCGGGGAGCTGTTTTTT
>TRBV25-1|TRBJ1-5|TRBD1|many
CASRQGLGQPQHF
TGTGCCAGCAGACAGGGGCTCGGACAGCCCCAGCATTTT
>TRBV7-3|TRBJ2-2|.|.
CASSWDLNTGELFF
TGTGCCAGCAGCTGGGACTTAAACACCGGGGAGCTATTTTTT
>TRBV7-9|TRBJ1-3|TRBD1|many
CASSSRGPSGNTIYF
TGTGCCAGCAGCTCCAGGGGGCCCTCTGGAAACACCATATATTTT
>TRBV7-8|TRBJ2-7|.|many
CASSPPGTREQYF
TGTGCCAGCAGCCCTCCCGGCACGAGGGAGCAGTACTTC
>TRBV28|TRBJ2-7|TRBD2|many
CASRQGLVSEQYF
TGTGCCAGCAGACAGGGACTAGTAAGCGAGCAGTACTTC
>TRBV7-2|TRBJ2-3|.|many
CASSLDREDTQYF
TGTGCCAGCAGCTTAGACAGGGAAGATACGCAGTATTTT
>TRBV4-3|TRBJ2-5|TRBD2|many
CASSQGSGSYGETQYF
TGCGCCAGCAGCCAGGGTAGCGGGAGTTATGGAGAGACCCAGTACTTC
>TRBV13|TRBJ1-2|.|many
CASSSRQASNYGYTF
TGTGCCAGCAGCTCTCGACAGGCCTCTAACTATGGCTACACCTTC
>TRBV5-1|TRBJ2-7|.|many
CASSSNLGLSYEQYF
TGCGCCAGCAGCTCGAACTTAGGACTATCCTACGAGCAGTACTTC
>TRBV7-2|TRBJ2-2|TRBD2|many
CAGGGEVTGELFF
TGTGCCGGGGGAGGGGAGGTCACCGGGGAGCTGTTTTTT
>TRBV6-1|TRBJ1-1|.|few
CASRNTGPNTEAFF
TGTGCCAGCAGAAACACAGGGCCCAACACTGAAGCTTTCTTT
>TRBV27|TRBJ1-4|.|many
CASSFIGLGDEKLFF
TGTGCCAGCAGTTTTATAGGGCTCGGGGATGAAAAACTGTTTTTT